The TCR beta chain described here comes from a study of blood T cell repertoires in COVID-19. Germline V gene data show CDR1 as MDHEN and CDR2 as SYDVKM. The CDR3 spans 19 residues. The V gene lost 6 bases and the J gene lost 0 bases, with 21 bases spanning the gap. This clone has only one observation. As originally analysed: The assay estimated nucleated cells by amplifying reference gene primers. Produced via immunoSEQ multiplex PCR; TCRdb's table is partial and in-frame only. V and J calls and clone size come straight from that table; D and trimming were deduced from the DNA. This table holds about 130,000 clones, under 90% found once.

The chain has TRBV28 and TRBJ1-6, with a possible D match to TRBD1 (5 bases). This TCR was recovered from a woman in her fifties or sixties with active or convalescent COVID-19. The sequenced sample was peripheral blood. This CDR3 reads CASRLTFLTASSYNSPLHF. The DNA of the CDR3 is TGTGCCAGCAGACTCACTTTTCTGACAGCAAGCTCCTATAATTCACCCCTCCACTTT. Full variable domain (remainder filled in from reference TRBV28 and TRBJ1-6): DVKVTQSSRYLVKRTGEKVFLECVQDMDHENMFWYRQDPGLGLRLIYFSYDVKMKEKGDIPEGYSVSREKKERFSLILESASTNQTSMYLCASRLTFLTASSYNSPLHFGNGTRLTVT.